A selection of T cell receptor beta chains follows, all from one sample in a study of blood T cell repertoires in COVID-19. Profiling relied on immunoSEQ multiplex PCR, and the TCRdb table lists in-frame clones only, not all of them. The data hold 80,000 or so clones, with about four fifths observed a single time. Sequencing was carried out using peripheral blood. These receptors were obtained from a human donor in a cohort sampled during active COVID-19. Both conserved end residues are part of each CDR3. A D gene is named only where the DNA matches it firmly. For some rows the clone size is stated as once, few or many, or as a class when expanded; others skip it.

V gene,D gene,J gene,clone size,CDR3 DNA,CDR3 protein
TRBV9,TRBD2,TRBJ2-5,-,TGTGCCAGCAGCCCCAGGCTAGCGGGAGGGAAACAAGAGACCCAGTACTTC,CASSPRLAGGKQETQYF
TRBV7-8,-,TRBJ2-4,-,TGTGCCAGCAGCTATGGAGGGGGCAGCCGGACAGACATTCAGTACTTC,CASSYGGGSRTDIQYF
TRBV2,-,TRBJ2-3,-,TGTGCCAGCAGTGAACGCGCGAGACTAGATACGCAGTATTTT,CASSERARLDTQYF
TRBV6-2/TRBV6-3,TRBD2,TRBJ2-1,-,TGTGCCAGCAGTTACCTAGCGGACAATGAGCAGTTCTTC,CASSYLADNEQFF
TRBV10-3,-,TRBJ1-3,-,TGTGCCATCGGCGAGGGGGAAACTGGAAACACCATATATTTT,CAIGEGETGNTIYF
TRBV11-2,TRBD1,TRBJ1-4,-,TGTGCCAGCAGCCTCGACAGGGGAGGAAGGGAAAAACTGTTTTTT,CASSLDRGGREKLFF
TRBV28,-,TRBJ2-7,-,TGTGCCAGCAGTCGTGGCACCAGGGGGGAGAGGGCCTTC,CASSRGTRGERAF
TRBV4-1,TRBD1,TRBJ1-4,-,TGCGCCAGCAGCCAAGCCACGGCAGGGAGAGGGGGCGAGGAAAAACTGTTTTTT,CASSQATAGRGGEEKLFF
TRBV11-3,-,TRBJ1-2,-,TGTGCCAGCAGCCTGGGAGGTTATGGCTACACCTTC,CASSLGGYGYTF
TRBV12-5,-,TRBJ2-3,-,TGTGCTAGTGGTTTGGGACAGTCTAGCACAGATACGCAGTATTTT,CASGLGQSSTDTQYF
TRBV20-1,-,TRBJ1-2,-,TGCAGTGCTAGTCGGGGAGACTATGGCTACACCTTC,CSASRGDYGYTF
TRBV28,-,TRBJ2-7,-,TGTGCCAGCAGATATACCGGGACAACCTACGAGCAGTACTTC,CASRYTGTTYEQYF
TRBV6-5,-,TRBJ2-3,-,TGTGCCAGCAGCTCAGGGAGGGGGACAGATACGCAGTATTTT,CASSSGRGTDTQYF
TRBV4-1,TRBD2,TRBJ2-1,-,TGCGCCAGCAGCCAAGCCGGGACTAGCGTGGGTGAGCAGTTCTTC,CASSQAGTSVGEQFF
TRBV5-4,TRBD2,TRBJ2-1,-,TGTGCCAGCAGCTCAGATAGCGGGGGGGGCTCCTACAATGAGCAGTTCTTC,CASSSDSGGGSYNEQFF
TRBV10-3,TRBD2,TRBJ2-5,-,TGTGCCATCAGTGGAGTGAGTAGCGGGGGGCTCCGGGAGACCCAGTACTTC,CAISGVSSGGLRETQYF
TRBV2,-,TRBJ1-6,few,TGTGCCAGCAGCCCCCGACAGAGGCACCCACCCCTCCACTTT,CASSPRQRHPPLHF
TRBV10-3,-,TRBJ1-1,few,TGTGCCATCAGTGACGGGAGGGCCACTGAAGCTTTCTTT,CAISDGRATEAFF
TRBV5-1,TRBD2,TRBJ2-6,-,TGCGCCAGCAGCTTGGGGGCGGGGGTACTCTCTGGGGCCAACGTCCTGACTTTC,CASSLGAGVLSGANVLTF
TRBV9,-,TRBJ1-6,-,TGTGCCAGCAGCGTAGGGCAGGCCAATTCACCCCTCCACTTT,CASSVGQANSPLHF
TRBV2,-,TRBJ2-7,few,TGTGCCAGCAGTGAAGGTCCCGGGAGTATCAACGAGCAGTACTTC,CASSEGPGSINEQYF
TRBV28,TRBD2,TRBJ2-1,-,TGTGCCAGCAGTTTATTTCGGGGGGACTCCTACAATGAGCAGTTCTTC,CASSLFRGDSYNEQFF
TRBV5-8,-,TRBJ2-4,few,TGTGCCAGCACCTCCCAGGGGCTGAACATTCAGTACTTC,CASTSQGLNIQYF
TRBV15,-,TRBJ1-3,-,TGTGCCACCTCCCCGCAGCACAGCGGAAACACCATATATTTT,CATSPQHSGNTIYF
TRBV7-2,TRBD1,TRBJ1-3,-,TGTGCCAGCAGCCCGACAGGGAACGGAAACACCATATATTTT,CASSPTGNGNTIYF
TRBV3-1/TRBV3-2,-,TRBJ1-3,-,TGTGCCAGCAGCCGCAAGGGGCCAACTGGAAACACCATATATTTT,CASSRKGPTGNTIYF
TRBV6-5,TRBD1,TRBJ2-2,-,TGTGCCAGCAGTACCCGACAGGGGACGGTCGGGGAGCTGTTTTTT,CASSTRQGTVGELFF
TRBV9,-,TRBJ2-2,-,TGTGCCAGCAGCGGCCGGGACTTGGTTTTTACCGGGGAGCTGTTTTTT,CASSGRDLVFTGELFF
TRBV5-1,TRBD1,TRBJ1-1,-,TGCGCCAGCGGACAGGGGAACACTGAAGCTTTCTTT,CASGQGNTEAFF
TRBV10-2,-,TRBJ2-5,-,TGCGCCAGCAGTGGGGCAGCAGGGGAGACCCAGTACTTC,CASSGAAGETQYF
TRBV25-1,-,TRBJ1-1,-,TGTGCCAGCAGTGGACGGGGGGTGAACACTGAAGCTTTCTTT,CASSGRGVNTEAFF